This T cell receptor (beta chain) originates from a study of blood T cell repertoires in COVID-19. Study at large: Sites across the United States, Italy and Spain contributed samples from acute and convalescent COVID-19. T cells, B-cell-depleted T cells, or PBMCs provided the cDNA or gDNA that served as material.

TCRdb keeps only in-frame clones here, not all; method: immunoSEQ multiplex PCR. The sample carries approximately 290,000 clones, over 75% recorded once. The CDR3 covers 13 residues. The ends lost 4 bases at V and 1 base at J; junction bases unmatched: 1. In germline, CDR1 is MNHEY, CDR2 SVGEGT. The receptor was derived from a woman in her sixties or seventies with acute or convalescent COVID-19. This chain links TRBV6-2 or TRBV6-3 with TRBJ2-7; TRBD2 agrees at 7 bases. Sequenced input: peripheral blood. The CDR3 sequence: CASSWEGSYEQYF. The CDR3 nucleotides are TGTGCCAGCAGTTGGGAGGGTTCCTACGAGCAGTACTTC.